The source of this T cell receptor (beta chain) is a study of shared clonotypes between healthy human individuals. Looking at the study overall: Each donor had three CD4 naive, three CD4 memory, two CD8 naive and one CD8 memory plate.

TCRdb's table, derived via immunoSEQ multiplex PCR, lists solely in-frame clones and lacks some. The sample lists about 2.1 million clones, around 93% seen once, with approximately 1.7% in the top ten. CD8 cells regarded as naive lacked CD45RO, were positively chosen for CCR7, and omitted terminally differentiated effector memory CD45RA+ cells. Sequenced sample: naive CD8+ T cells from PBMCs. The TCR was taken from a man aged 18-30 years in good health. Some clones in this sample may be carry-over from other donors' samples.

The CDR3 sequence: CASSLFRGEWDTEAFF. CDR3 nucleotide sequence: TGTGCCAGCAGTTTATTTCGAGGGGAATGGGACACTGAAGCTTTCTTT. The chain carries TRBV28 and TRBJ1-1; D might be TRBD1 (5 bases). The ends were cut back, 1 base at V and 3 bases at J, with 15 bases in the middle. Germline values: CDR1 MDHEN, CDR2 SYDVKM. This CDR3 has 16 residues. The variable domain in full, with the rest retrieved from reference TRBV28 and TRBJ1-1, is DVKVTQSSRYLVKRTGEKVFLECVQDMDHENMFWYRQDPGLGLRLIYFSYDVKMKEKGDIPEGYSVSREKKERFSLILESASTNQTSMYLCASSLFRGEWDTEAFFGQGTRLTVV.